The source of this TCR beta chain is a study of glioma-infiltrating T cells after dendritic cell vaccination. On the study more broadly: At biweekly intervals, patients got three intradermal dendritic cell vaccine injections.

Points from the study as a whole: Few patients contributed both blood and tumor specimens.

Remarks on this clone: Its antigen is unidentified.

The time point denotes: after dendritic cell vaccination, including at tumor progression/relapse. Germline trimming cut 6 bases from V and 1 base from J; bases unmatched to any gene: 16. The CDR3 length is 18 residues. Germline lookup yields CDR1 WSHSY and CDR2 SAAADI. TCRdb's table, derived via immunoSEQ multiplex PCR, lists solely in-frame clones and lacks some. Altogether about 50,000 clones are present, about 89% being singletons, with the ten largest covering 5% to 6.5%. The receptor comes from a human donor with glioblastoma. The material was blood, obtained after dendritic cell vaccination. The chain employs TRBV10-2 and TRBJ1-1, with TRBD1 matching 8 bases. DNA of the CDR3: TGCGCCAGCAGCTCTCGACAGGGGAAGATTAAGAAGAACACTGAAGCTTTCTTT. Encoded protein: CASSSRQGKIKKNTEAFF.